The clone carrying this T cell receptor beta chain was seen once. Its specificity is unknown. The CDR3 runs to 13 residues. Germline CDR1 and CDR2: MNHNS and SASEGT. The ends lost 8 bases at V and 6 bases at J; junction bases unmatched: 6. Assay used: immunoSEQ multiplex PCR; TCRdb lists only in-frame clones, some missing. The data contain approximately 79,000 clones, roughly 85% of them singletons. This entry is derived from a study of graft-versus-host responses after intestinal transplantation. Overall study findings and caveats: Early after transplant, HvG declines were associated with peak levels of circulating GvH clones. Allograft graft-versus-host to host-versus-graft clonal ratios ran high in patients with graft-donor T cell macrochimerism.

This chain links TRBV6-1 with TRBJ1-4; TRBD1 matches at 7 bases. The material sequenced was unstimulated CD4+ T cells sorted from spleen or lymph node cells, taken before intestinal transplant. The sequence came from a human donor who received an intestinal transplant. CDR3 residues: CASATGLDEKLFF. The CDR3 coding sequence is TGTGCCAGCGCGACAGGGCTGGATGAAAAACTGTTTTTT.